The clone carrying this T cell receptor beta chain was recorded a few times. Its antigen remains unknown. This beta chain is an unintended read in a library built for alpha chains; its size means little. The sample comes from a study of spatial heterogeneity in lung cancer. TCRdb re-called the 5' RACE reads with MiXCR, one entry per CDR3 protein. The data contain more than 300 distinct CDR3 sequences, 22% of them seen just once; the ten biggest clones take up 20% to 25%. Time point specified: sample taken at primary tumor resection. Donors were around 70 untreated early-stage non-small cell lung cancer patients. This CDR3 is 13 amino acids long. In germline, CDR1 is DFQATT, CDR2 SNEGSKA (reference sequence). V was pared by 3 bases and J by 2 bases, with 9 bases between. General study findings and limits: Numbers of ubiquitous and regional expanded TCRs tracked ubiquitous and regional nonsynonymous mutation counts, respectively. In tumors, expanded intratumoral alpha and beta TCR counts tracked mutation counts.

The sample was lung tumor tissue, taken at surgery. The sequence derives from a female donor with early-stage non-small cell lung cancer. The rearrangement joins TRBV20-1 to TRBJ2-3; D is uncertain. The DNA of the CDR3 is TGCAGTGCTAGTGGCGGATACACAGATACGCAGTATTTT. Protein sequence: CSASGGYTDTQYF.